The sequence of this T cell receptor (beta chain) was determined in a study of identical twins. Whole-study findings and limits: Invariant MAIT and iNKT cells are populations that could partly confound zero-insertion analyses. Not following the same donors, the study drew its conclusions from cross-sectional statistical analysis.

In its sample, this clonotype was seen many times. Its antigen remains unidentified. The CDR3 extends over 12 amino acids. The V gene lost 4 bases and the J gene lost 6 bases, with 9 bases spanning the gap. The germline V gene has CDR1 WSHSY and CDR2 SAAADI. The cDNA had a unique molecular identifier and a template-switch universal primer site. TCRdb fed the 5' RACE reads into MiXCR, producing one record per CDR3 protein. Of approximately 590,000 distinct CDR3 sequences in the sample, roughly 9.9% were seen once. The sample was also linked to a second study, of yellow fever vaccine responses in identical twins.

Sample: PBMCs. The sequence came from a woman under 30 in good health. The chain employs TRBV10-2 and TRBJ1-2; maybe TRBD1 (6 bases). DNA for the CDR3: TGCGCCAGCAGTGGACAGGCGGATGGCTACACCTTC. This sequence encodes CASSGQADGYTF.